This T cell receptor (beta chain) was sequenced for a study of blood T cell repertoires in COVID-19. Study at large: The United States, Italy and Spain provided the acute and convalescent COVID-19 samples. PBMCs, B-cell-depleted T cells, or T cells were the source of the cDNA or gDNA that made up the material.

In the original processing: Amplification from reference gene primers served as the basis for estimated nucleated cell counts. The method was immunoSEQ multiplex PCR; TCRdb's version includes in-frame clones alone and lacks a portion of them. V and J calls and clone size are those listed in that table; D and trimming were worked out from the DNA. The profile shows 150,000 to 200,000 clones, 60% to 80% of them singletons. This clone was found once. What was sequenced was peripheral blood. This receptor was taken from a man between 60 and 75 years old with active or convalescent COVID-19.

CDR3 in amino acids: CASRPWDTYTDTQYF. Written as DNA, the CDR3 is TGTGCCAGCAGGCCCTGGGACACCTACACAGATACGCAGTATTTT. The J gene is TRBJ2-3, the V gene TRBV28; a possible D gene is TRBD1 (6 bases). The CDR3 has 15 residues. Germline CDR1 MDHEN, CDR2 SYDVKM. With 6 bases removed from V and 2 bases from J, the gap between germline ends came to 15 bases.